The rows below give T cell receptor beta chains drawn from one sample of a study of T cell responses to AZD1222 COVID-19 vaccine. Clones were sequenced by immunoSEQ multiplex PCR, and TCRdb holds only the in-frame ones, with some missing. The table records around 84,000 clones, approximately 91% of them present only once. This material consisted of peripheral blood, taken on day 0 of AZD1222 vaccination. These receptors originate from an adult in good health. The CDR3 runs from the conserved cysteine through the conserved F or W. A D gene is named only where the DNA matches it firmly.

V gene: TRBV6-6
D gene: -
CDR3 protein: CASSSRAYEQYF

V gene: TRBV21-1
D gene: -
CDR3 protein: CASSKEGPDRGMTEAFF

V gene: TRBV10-1
D gene: -
CDR3 protein: CASSADRQETQYF

V gene: TRBV24-1
D gene: -
CDR3 protein: CATSAGLGFTDTQYF

V gene: TRBV6-6
D gene: -
CDR3 protein: CASSTDSPGYTF

V gene: TRBV5-4
D gene: TRBD2
CDR3 protein: CASSFGGGGQNIQYF

V gene: TRBV5-5
D gene: -
CDR3 protein: CASSLMSDTQYF

V gene: TRBV5-1
D gene: -
CDR3 protein: CASSLVGDGTGELFF

V gene: TRBV5-1
D gene: TRBD1
CDR3 protein: CASSAGTGLYNEQFF

V gene: TRBV4-1
D gene: -
CDR3 protein: CASSQDPISYNEQFF

V gene: TRBV7-8
D gene: TRBD1
CDR3 protein: CASSFDRGRGNEQFF

V gene: TRBV18
D gene: -
CDR3 protein: CASSPDQSGPNYGYTF